This TCR beta chain was sequenced during a study of blood T cell repertoires in COVID-19. Looking at the study overall: In each case, the material was cDNA or gDNA derived from T cells, B-cell-depleted T cells, or PBMCs.

The authors' processing: Amplification from reference gene primers served as the basis for estimated nucleated cell counts. TCRdb's copy holds only in-frame clones and misses some; the assay was immunoSEQ multiplex PCR. The V and J calls and clone size are taken from that table; D and trimming were inferred from the DNA. The sample has about 290,000 clones, around nine tenths seen once. CDR3 length: 13 residues. The germline V and J ends were trimmed by 4 bases and 6 bases, with 11 bases remaining between them. Enrollees, about 18 to 95 years old, lived in about two dozen US areas. In assigning cohorts, the study relied on participant-reported clinical history.

This TCR derives from a woman in her 40s who had recovered from COVID-19. The V call is TRBV12-3 or TRBV12-4, the J call TRBJ2-3, with D unclear. The source material was PBMCs or T cells enriched from blood (not recorded which). Here the CDR3 reads CASSYLETDTQYF. The CDR3 nucleotides are TGTGCCAGCAGTTATCTAGAAACGGATACGCAGTATTTT.